These 3 T cell receptor beta chains were sequenced from one sample in a study of cytomegalovirus exposure and HLA in healthy donors. With 60 Vbeta and 13 Jbeta primers, the PCR was carried out. The protocol was immunoSEQ multiplex PCR, while the TCRdb copy is restricted to in-frame clones and leaves out a portion. The sample includes roughly 150,000 clones, 80% of them seen just once. Sequenced: PBMCs. These receptor sequences come from a man aged 25-45 years in good health and CMV-seronegative.

The chain has TRBV23-1 and TRBJ1-5; no definite D call. TRBV23-1 is an open reading frame whose function is uncertain. Trimming shortened V by 6 bases and J by 5 bases, and 5 bases separated the two germline ends. CDR3 length: 11 amino acids. CDR3 nucleotides: TGCGCCAGCAGCCCGTATCAGCCCCAGCATTTT. This gives the protein CASSPYQPQHF.

The chain carries TRBV29-1 and TRBJ2-7, with 8 positions matching TRBD1. The V and J ends lost 1 base and 3 bases, in that order; junction bases with no gene match: 17. CDR3 size: 18 residues. Germline CDR1 reads SQVTM; CDR2 reads ANQGSEA. This CDR3 reads CSVEAGRGQFSEDYEQYF. As DNA, the CDR3 is TGCAGCGTTGAAGCCGGCAGGGGGCAGTTTTCCGAGGACTACGAGCAGTACTTC.

This sequence joins TRBV25-1 and TRBJ2-2; no clear D. V lost 5 bases, J lost 3 bases, and 10 bases lay in between. CDR1 is MGHDK and CDR2 is SYGVNS in the germline V gene. The CDR3 is made up of 14 amino acids. CDR3 residues: CASSNLADTGELFF. CDR3 nucleotides: TGTGCCAGCAGTAACCTGGCGGACACCGGGGAGCTGTTTTTT.